These T cell receptor beta chains were read from a single sample in a study of blood T cells in healthy people across ages. TCRdb analysed the 5' RACE reads with MiXCR anew, one entry per CDR3 protein. In the table there are some 850,000 distinct CDR3 sequences, approximately 24% of which are singletons. The data also belong to a second study, concerning T cells of mothers and their children.

What was sequenced was blood. The receptors were gathered from a boy between 5 and 17 years old in good health. The CDR3 runs from the conserved cysteine through the conserved F or W. D genes are given only for firm matches. Size is stated for part of the rows, as once, few or many counts, or as a class when the clone is expanded.

D gene | J gene | clone size | V gene | CDR3 protein | CDR3 DNA
NA | TRBJ2-2 | NA | TRBV5-6 | CASNPGNTGELFF | TGTGCCAGCAACCCAGGGAACACCGGGGAGCTGTTTTTT
TRBD1 | TRBJ2-3 | few | TRBV12-3/TRBV12-4 | CASRRTGGEADTQYF | TGTGCCAGCAGGAGGACAGGGGGCGAAGCAGATACGCAGTATTTT
NA | TRBJ1-1 | NA | TRBV6-5 | CASSGRGATEAFF | TGTGCCAGCAGCGGACGGGGAGCGACTGAAGCTTTCTTT
TRBD2 | TRBJ2-1 | NA | TRBV20-1 | CSARGGLAVNNEQFF | TGCAGTGCTAGAGGGGGACTAGCGGTAAACAATGAGCAGTTCTTC
NA | TRBJ2-1 | few | TRBV14 | CASSQLARVEQFF | TGTGCCAGCAGCCAACTTGCCCGTGTTGAGCAGTTCTTC
NA | TRBJ1-3 | few | TRBV6-1 | CASSEIRAGNTIYF | TGTGCCAGCAGTGAAATCAGGGCTGGAAACACCATATATTTT
NA | TRBJ2-1 | few | TRBV12-3/TRBV12-4 | CASIPGQSTSREQFF | TGTGCCAGCATCCCGGGACAGTCGACTAGTCGGGAGCAGTTCTTC
NA | TRBJ1-2 | few | TRBV5-1 | CASAPRTNYGYTF | TGCGCCAGCGCGCCTAGGACCAACTATGGCTACACCTTC
TRBD2 | TRBJ2-2 | NA | TRBV7-3 | CASSETSGAGELFF | TGTGCCAGCAGCGAAACTAGCGGGGCCGGGGAGCTGTTTTTT
NA | TRBJ2-2 | few | TRBV7-6 | CASSLAGGRNTGELFF | TGTGCCAGCAGCTTAGCGGGGGGCCGGAACACCGGGGAGCTGTTTTTT
NA | TRBJ2-5 | NA | TRBV28 | CASSFPQESRETQYF | TGTGCCAGCAGTTTCCCCCAGGAGTCCCGGGAGACCCAGTACTTC
NA | TRBJ2-3 | few | TRBV9 | CASSPIARTDTQYF | TGTGCCAGCAGCCCTATTGCGCGCACAGATACGCAGTATTTT
NA | TRBJ2-7 | few | TRBV28 | CASSSRQNRGEQYF | TGTGCCAGCAGTTCCCGACAGAACCGTGGCGAGCAGTACTTC
TRBD1 | TRBJ2-6 | NA | TRBV18 | CASSLGTAGANVLTF | TGTGCCAGCTCACTCGGGACAGCTGGGGCCAACGTCCTGACTTTC
NA | TRBJ1-4 | once | TRBV7-6 | CASSPRPYEKLFF | TGTGCCAGCAGCCCCCGACCTTACGAAAAACTGTTTTTT
NA | TRBJ2-6 | many | TRBV5-1 | CASKTGVFGANVLTF | TGCGCCAGCAAAACCGGGGTCTTTGGGGCCAACGTCCTGACTTTC
NA | TRBJ2-5 | NA | TRBV9 | CASSEESRGSQETQYF | TGTGCCAGCAGCGAGGAGAGTAGGGGAAGCCAAGAGACCCAGTACTTC
TRBD1 | TRBJ2-5 | NA | TRBV27 | CASGTTGGETQYF | TGTGCCAGCGGAACGACAGGGGGCGAGACCCAGTACTTC
NA | TRBJ2-3 | NA | TRBV14 | CASRQSDTQYF | TGTGCCAGCAGGCAGTCTGATACGCAGTATTTT
NA | TRBJ1-5 | NA | TRBV5-5 | CASSFSESHQPQHF | TGTGCCAGCAGCTTTTCCGAGTCTCATCAGCCCCAGCATTTT
NA | TRBJ1-1 | NA | TRBV7-2 | CASSLREGAEAFF | TGTGCCAGCAGCTTAAGGGAGGGCGCTGAAGCTTTCTTT
NA | TRBJ2-5 | many | TRBV7-7 | CASSLSPSGETQYF | TGTGCCAGCAGCTTAAGCCCCTCCGGGGAGACCCAGTACTTC
NA | TRBJ1-2 | NA | TRBV5-1 | CASSLPGEAPGDGYTF | TGCGCCAGCAGTCTCCCAGGGGAGGCCCCAGGAGATGGCTACACCTTC
NA | TRBJ2-7 | few | TRBV29-1 | CSVSGPGEQYF | TGCAGCGTCAGTGGACCGGGCGAGCAGTACTTC
TRBD1 | TRBJ2-5 | NA | TRBV5-1 | CASSGGTGGDAETQYF | TGCGCCAGCAGCGGCGGGACAGGGGGCGATGCGGAGACCCAGTACTTC
TRBD2 | TRBJ2-2 | NA | TRBV11-3 | CASSFSTSGAGELFF | TGTGCCAGCAGCTTCTCGACTAGCGGGGCCGGGGAGCTGTTTTTT
TRBD2 | TRBJ2-1 | few | TRBV28 | CASSPTGTSGGPYNEQFF | TGTGCCAGCAGTCCCACCGGGACTAGCGGGGGGCCGTACAATGAGCAGTTCTTC
NA | TRBJ2-1 | NA | TRBV7-7 | CASSSAGGLNEQFF | TGTGCCAGCAGCTCAGCAGGAGGCCTCAATGAGCAGTTCTTC
NA | TRBJ2-7 | NA | TRBV2 | CASSLPGESESYEQYF | TGTGCCAGCAGTTTACCAGGGGAATCGGAGTCCTACGAGCAGTACTTC
NA | TRBJ2-1 | NA | TRBV30 | CAWSSGMNNEQFF | TGTGCCTGGAGTTCAGGGATGAACAATGAGCAGTTCTTC